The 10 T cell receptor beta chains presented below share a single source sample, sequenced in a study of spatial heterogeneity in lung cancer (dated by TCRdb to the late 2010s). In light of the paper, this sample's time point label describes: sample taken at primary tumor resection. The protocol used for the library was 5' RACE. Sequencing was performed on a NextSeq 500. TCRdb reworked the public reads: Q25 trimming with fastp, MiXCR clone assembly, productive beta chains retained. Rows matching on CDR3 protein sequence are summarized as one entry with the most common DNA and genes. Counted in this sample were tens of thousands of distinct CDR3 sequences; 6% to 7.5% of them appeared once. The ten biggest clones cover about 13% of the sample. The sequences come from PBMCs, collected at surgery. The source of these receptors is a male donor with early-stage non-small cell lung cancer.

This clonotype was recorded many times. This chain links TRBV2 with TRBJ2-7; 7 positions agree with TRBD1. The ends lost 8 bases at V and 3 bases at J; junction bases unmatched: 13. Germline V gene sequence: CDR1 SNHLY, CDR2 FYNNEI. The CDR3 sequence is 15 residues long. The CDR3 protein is CASGGRGKTNYEQYF. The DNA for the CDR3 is TGTGCCAGCGGAGGCAGGGGGAAGACTAACTACGAGCAGTACTTC. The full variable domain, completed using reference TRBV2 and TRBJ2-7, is EPEVTQTPSHQVTQMGQEVILRCVPISNHLYFYWYRQILGQKVEFLVSFYNNEISEKSEIFDDQFSVERPDGSNFTLKIRSTKLEDSAMYFCASGGRGKTNYEQYFGPGTRLTVT.

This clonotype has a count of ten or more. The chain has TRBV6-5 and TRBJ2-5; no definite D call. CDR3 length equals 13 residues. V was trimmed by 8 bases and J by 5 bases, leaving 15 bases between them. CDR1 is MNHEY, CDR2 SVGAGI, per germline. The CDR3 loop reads CASALGSWETQYF. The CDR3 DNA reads TGTGCCAGCGCCTTAGGGTCTTGGGAGACCCAGTACTTC.

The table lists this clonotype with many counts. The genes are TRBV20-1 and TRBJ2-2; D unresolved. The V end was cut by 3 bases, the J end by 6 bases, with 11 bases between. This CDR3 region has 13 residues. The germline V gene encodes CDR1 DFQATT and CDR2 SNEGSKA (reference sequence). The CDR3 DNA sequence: TGCAGTGCTAGGACGAATCTAGCCGGGGAGCTGTTTTTT. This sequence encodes CSARTNLAGELFF.

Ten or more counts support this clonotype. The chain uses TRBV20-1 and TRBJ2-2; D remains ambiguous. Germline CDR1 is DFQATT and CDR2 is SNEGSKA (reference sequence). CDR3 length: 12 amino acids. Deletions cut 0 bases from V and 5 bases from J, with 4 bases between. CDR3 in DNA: TGCAGTGCTAGAGATACGACCGGGGAGCTGTTTTTT. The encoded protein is CSARDTTGELFF.

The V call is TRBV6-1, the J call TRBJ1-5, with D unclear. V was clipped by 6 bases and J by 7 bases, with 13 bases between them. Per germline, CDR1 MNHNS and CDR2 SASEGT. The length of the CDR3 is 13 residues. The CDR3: CASSPEVGQPQHF. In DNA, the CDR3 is TGTGCCAGCAGCCCAGAGGTGGGACAGCCCCAGCATTTT.

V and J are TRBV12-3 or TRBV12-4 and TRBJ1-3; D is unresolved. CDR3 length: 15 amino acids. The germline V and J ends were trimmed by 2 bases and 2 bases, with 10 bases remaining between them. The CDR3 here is CASSLRLGTGNTIYF. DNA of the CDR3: TGTGCCAGCAGTTTACGGTTGGGAACTGGAAACACCATATATTTT.

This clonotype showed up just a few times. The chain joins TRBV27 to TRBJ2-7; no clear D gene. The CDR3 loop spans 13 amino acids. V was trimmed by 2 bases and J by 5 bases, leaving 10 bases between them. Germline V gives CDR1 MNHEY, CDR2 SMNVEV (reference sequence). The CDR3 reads CASSLKGRDEQYF. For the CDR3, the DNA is TGTGCCAGCAGTTTAAAAGGAAGGGACGAGCAGTACTTC.

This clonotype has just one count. The CDR3 nucleotides read TGTGCCAGCAGTTTACGAACGGCTACGCGTCAAGAGACCCAGTACTTC. Its translation: CASSLRTATRQETQYF. The genes are TRBV12-3 or TRBV12-4 and TRBJ2-5; D not certain. V lost 2 bases and J lost 2, with 15 bases in between. The CDR3 is 16 amino acids.

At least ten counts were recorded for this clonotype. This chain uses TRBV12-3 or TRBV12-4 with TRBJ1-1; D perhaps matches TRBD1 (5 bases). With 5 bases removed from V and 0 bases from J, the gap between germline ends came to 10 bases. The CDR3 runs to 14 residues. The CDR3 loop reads CASSQGRLNTEAFF. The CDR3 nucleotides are TGTGCCAGCAGTCAGGGACGGTTGAACACTGAAGCTTTCTTT.

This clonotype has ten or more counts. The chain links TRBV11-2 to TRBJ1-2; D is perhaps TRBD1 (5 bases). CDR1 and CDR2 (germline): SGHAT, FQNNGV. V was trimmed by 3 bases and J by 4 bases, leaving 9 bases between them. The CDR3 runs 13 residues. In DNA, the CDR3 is TGTGCCAGCAGCTTCCAGGGCGCCTATGGCTACACCTTC. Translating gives CASSFQGAYGYTF.